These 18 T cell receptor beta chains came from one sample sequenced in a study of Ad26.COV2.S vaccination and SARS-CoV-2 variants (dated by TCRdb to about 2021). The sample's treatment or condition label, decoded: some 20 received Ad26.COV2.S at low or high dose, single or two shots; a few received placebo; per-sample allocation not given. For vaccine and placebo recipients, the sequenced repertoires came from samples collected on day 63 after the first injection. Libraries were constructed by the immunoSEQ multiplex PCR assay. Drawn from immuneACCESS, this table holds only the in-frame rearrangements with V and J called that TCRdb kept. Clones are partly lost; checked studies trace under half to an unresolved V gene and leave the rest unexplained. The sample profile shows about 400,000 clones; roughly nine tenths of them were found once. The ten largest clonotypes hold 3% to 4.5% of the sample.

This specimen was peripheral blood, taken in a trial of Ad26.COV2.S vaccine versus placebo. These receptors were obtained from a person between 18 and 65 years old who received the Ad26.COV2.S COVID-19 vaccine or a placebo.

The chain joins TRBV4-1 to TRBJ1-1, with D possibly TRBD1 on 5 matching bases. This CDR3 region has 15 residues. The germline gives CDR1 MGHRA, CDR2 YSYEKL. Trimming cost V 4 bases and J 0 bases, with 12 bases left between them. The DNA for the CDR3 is TGCGCCAGCAGCCGAGCAGGGAGTGTGAACACTGAAGCTTTCTTT. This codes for CASSRAGSVNTEAFF.

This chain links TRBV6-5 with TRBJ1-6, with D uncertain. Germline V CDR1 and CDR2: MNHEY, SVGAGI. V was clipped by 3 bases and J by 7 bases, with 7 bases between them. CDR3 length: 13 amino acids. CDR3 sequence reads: CASSYDHNSPLHF. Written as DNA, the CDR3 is TGTGCCAGCAGTTATGATCACAATTCACCCCTCCACTTT.

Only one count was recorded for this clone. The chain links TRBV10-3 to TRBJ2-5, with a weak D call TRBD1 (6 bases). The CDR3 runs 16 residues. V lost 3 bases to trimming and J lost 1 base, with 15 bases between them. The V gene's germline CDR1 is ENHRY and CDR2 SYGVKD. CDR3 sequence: CAISDPNRDPQETQYF. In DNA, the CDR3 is TGTGCCATCAGTGACCCCAACAGGGATCCCCAAGAGACCCAGTACTTC.

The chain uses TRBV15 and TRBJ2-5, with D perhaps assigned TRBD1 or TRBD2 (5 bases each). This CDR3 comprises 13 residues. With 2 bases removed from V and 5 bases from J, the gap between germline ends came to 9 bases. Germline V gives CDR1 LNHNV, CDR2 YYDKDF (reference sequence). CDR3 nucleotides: TGTGCCACCAGCAGATTCAGGGAGGAGACCCAGTACTTC. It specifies CATSRFREETQYF.

The CDR3 reads CASSPRQEDTEAFF. CDR3 in DNA: TGTGCCAGCTCACCACGACAGGAGGACACTGAAGCTTTCTTT. The V gene is TRBV18, the J gene TRBJ1-1; a possible D gene is TRBD1 (6 bases). Germline CDR1 KGHSH, CDR2 LQKENI. The V end lost 1 base, the J end lost 3 bases, and 9 bases lay between the germline ends. The CDR3 runs 14 residues. The whole variable domain, filled in from reference TRBV18 and TRBJ1-1, reads NAGVMQNPRHLVRRRGQEARLRCSPMKGHSHVYWYRQLPEEGLKFMVYLQKENIIDESGMPKERFSAEFPKEGPSILRIQQVVRGDSAAYFCASSPRQEDTEAFFGQGTRLTVV.

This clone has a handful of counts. The CDR3 nucleotides read TGTGCCAGCACCATAAGGGGGGTTTCCACCGGGGAGCTGTTTTTT. Translating gives CASTIRGVSTGELFF. This chain joins TRBV5-4 and TRBJ2-2; D is perhaps TRBD1 or TRBD2 (6 bases each). This CDR3 comprises 15 residues. Germline values: CDR1 SGHNT, CDR2 YYREEE (reference sequence). Trimming pared 6 bases from V and 4 bases from J, leaving 16 bases between.

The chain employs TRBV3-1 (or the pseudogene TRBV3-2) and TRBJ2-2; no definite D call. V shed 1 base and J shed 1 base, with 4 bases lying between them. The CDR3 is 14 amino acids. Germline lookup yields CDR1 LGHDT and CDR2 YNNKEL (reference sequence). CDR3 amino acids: CASSQGQNTGELFF. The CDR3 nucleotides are TGTGCCAGCAGCCAAGGACAGAACACCGGGGAGCTGTTTTTT.

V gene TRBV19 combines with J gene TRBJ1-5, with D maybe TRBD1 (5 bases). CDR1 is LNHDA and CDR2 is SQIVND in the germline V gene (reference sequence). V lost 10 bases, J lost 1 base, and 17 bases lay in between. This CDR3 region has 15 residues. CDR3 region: CAIQRTRDSNQPQHF. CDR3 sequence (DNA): TGTGCCATTCAACGAACCAGGGACAGCAATCAGCCCCAGCATTTT. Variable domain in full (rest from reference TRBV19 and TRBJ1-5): DGGITQSPKYLFRKEGQNVTLSCEQNLNHDAMYWYRQDPGQGLRLIYYSQIVNDFQKGDIAEGYSVSREKKESFPLTVTSAQKNPTAFYLCAIQRTRDSNQPQHFGDGTRLSIL.

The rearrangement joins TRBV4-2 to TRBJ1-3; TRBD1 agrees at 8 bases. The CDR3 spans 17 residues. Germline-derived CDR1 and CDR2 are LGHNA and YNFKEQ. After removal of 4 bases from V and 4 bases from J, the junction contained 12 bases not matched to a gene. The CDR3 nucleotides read TGTGCCAGCAGCCTCTCCTCCTTACGGACAGGGGGAAACACCATATATTTT. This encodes CASSLSSLRTGGNTIYF.

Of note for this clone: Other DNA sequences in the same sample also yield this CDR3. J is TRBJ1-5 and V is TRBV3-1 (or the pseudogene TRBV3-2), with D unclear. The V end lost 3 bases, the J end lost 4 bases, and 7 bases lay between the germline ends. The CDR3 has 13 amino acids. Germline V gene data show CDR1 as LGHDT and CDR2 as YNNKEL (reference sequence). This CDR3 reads CASSQDLNQPQHF. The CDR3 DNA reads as TGTGCCAGCAGCCAGGATCTGAATCAGCCCCAGCATTTT.

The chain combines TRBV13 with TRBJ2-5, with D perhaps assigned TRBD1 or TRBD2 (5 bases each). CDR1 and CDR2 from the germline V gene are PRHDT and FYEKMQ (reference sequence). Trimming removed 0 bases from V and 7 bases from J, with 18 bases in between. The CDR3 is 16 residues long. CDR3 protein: CASSLGRDRPGRTQYF. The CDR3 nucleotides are TGTGCCAGCAGCTTAGGCCGAGACCGGCCGGGGCGGACCCAGTACTTC.

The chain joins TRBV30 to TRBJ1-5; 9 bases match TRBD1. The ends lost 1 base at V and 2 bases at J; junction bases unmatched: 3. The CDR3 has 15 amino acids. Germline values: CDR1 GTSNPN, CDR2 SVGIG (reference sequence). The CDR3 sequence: CAWSDRGRGNQPQHF. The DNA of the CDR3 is TGTGCCTGGAGTGACAGGGGGCGAGGCAATCAGCCCCAGCATTTT.

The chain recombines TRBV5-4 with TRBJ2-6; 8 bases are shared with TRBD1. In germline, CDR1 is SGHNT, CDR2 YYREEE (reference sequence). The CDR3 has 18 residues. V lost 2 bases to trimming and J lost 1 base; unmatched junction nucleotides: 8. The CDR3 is CASSLGGQVMSGANVLTF. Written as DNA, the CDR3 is TGTGCCAGCAGCTTAGGGGGACAGGTCATGTCTGGGGCCAACGTCCTGACTTTC.

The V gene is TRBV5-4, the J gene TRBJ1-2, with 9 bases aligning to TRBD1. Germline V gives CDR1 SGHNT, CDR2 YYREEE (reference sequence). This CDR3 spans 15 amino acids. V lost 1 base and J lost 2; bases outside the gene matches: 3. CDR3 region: CASSLYRGHNYGYTF. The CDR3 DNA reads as TGTGCCAGCAGCTTGTACAGGGGGCACAACTATGGCTACACCTTC.

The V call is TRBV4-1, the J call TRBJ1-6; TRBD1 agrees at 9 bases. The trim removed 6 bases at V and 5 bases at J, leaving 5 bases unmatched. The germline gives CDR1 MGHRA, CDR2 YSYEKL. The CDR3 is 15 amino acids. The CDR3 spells CASSPGQGNNSPLHF. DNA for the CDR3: TGCGCCAGCAGTCCGGGACAGGGAAATAATTCACCCCTCCACTTT.

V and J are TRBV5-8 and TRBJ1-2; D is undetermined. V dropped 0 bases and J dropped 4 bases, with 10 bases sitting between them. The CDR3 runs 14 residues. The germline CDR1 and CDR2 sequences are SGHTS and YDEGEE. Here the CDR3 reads CASSLDSGSYGYTF. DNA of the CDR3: TGTGCCAGCAGCTTGGATTCCGGGAGCTATGGCTACACCTTC.

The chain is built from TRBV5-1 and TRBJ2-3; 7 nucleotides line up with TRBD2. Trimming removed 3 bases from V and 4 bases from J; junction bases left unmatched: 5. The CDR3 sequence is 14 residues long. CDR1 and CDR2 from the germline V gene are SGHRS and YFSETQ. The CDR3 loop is CASSSREGADTQYF. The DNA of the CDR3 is TGCGCCAGCAGCTCCAGGGAGGGTGCAGATACGCAGTATTTT.

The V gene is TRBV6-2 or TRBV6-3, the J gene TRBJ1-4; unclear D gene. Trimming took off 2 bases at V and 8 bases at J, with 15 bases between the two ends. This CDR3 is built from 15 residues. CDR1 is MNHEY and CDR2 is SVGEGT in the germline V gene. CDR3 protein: CASSYRKFMAEKLFF. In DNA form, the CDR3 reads TGTGCCAGCAGTTACAGGAAGTTTATGGCGGAAAAACTGTTTTTT.